Presented here are 28 T cell receptor beta chains from one specimen sequenced in a study of shared clonotypes between healthy human individuals. Data came from immunoSEQ multiplex PCR; TCRdb stores just in-frame clones and leaves some out. The data show 550,000 to 800,000 clones, with 74% seen just once and approximately 1.7% held by the top ten. Sample: memory CD4+ T cells sorted from blood. Subset here: CD45RA-negative fraction. The receptors were gathered from a woman between 25 and 40 years old in good health.

The rearrangement uses TRBV27 and TRBJ2-2; 10 positions match TRBD2. V shed 7 bases, J shed 4 bases, and the junction held 9 bases outside the gene matches. From germline, CDR1 is MNHEY and CDR2 SMNVEV (reference sequence). The length of the CDR3 is 16 residues. DNA of the CDR3: TGTGCCAGCAAGTTTAAGGGACTAGCGCCCACCGGGGAGCTGTTTTTT. Amino acids: CASKFKGLAPTGELFF.

The chain couples TRBV7-8 to TRBJ2-1; 11 bases fit TRBD2. In germline, CDR1 is SGHVS, CDR2 FQNEAQ. Trimming cost V 0 bases and J 6 bases; bases outside gene matches: 10. The CDR3 runs to 18 residues. In DNA, the CDR3 is TGTGCCAGCAGCTTAGCGAAGAGGAGACTAGCGGGACCCAATGAGCAGTTCTTC. Translating gives CASSLAKRRLAGPNEQFF.

V gene TRBV12-5 combines with J gene TRBJ2-6, with D possibly matching TRBD1 (5 bases). CDR1 and CDR2 from the germline V gene are LGHNT and FRNRAP. This CDR3 has 18 amino acids. V lost 5 bases and J 5 bases, leaving 22 bases between the germline ends. CDR3 DNA: TGTGCTAGTGGTGGGGCGACTGCAGGACAAAGTCGGGCCAACGTCCTGACTTTC. It encodes CASGGATAGQSRANVLTF.

This clone showed up just a few times. V is TRBV19 and J is TRBJ1-1; 7 bases line up with TRBD1. Germline CDR1 and CDR2: LNHDA and SQIVND (reference sequence). After removal of 1 base from V and 4 bases from J, the junction contained 3 bases not matched to a gene. The CDR3 is 14 amino acids. CDR3 in DNA: TGTGCCAGTAGTATAGTTGCAGGGGGCACTGAAGCTTTCTTT. The encoded protein is CASSIVAGGTEAFF. The whole variable domain, filled in from reference TRBV19 and TRBJ1-1, reads DGGITQSPKYLFRKEGQNVTLSCEQNLNHDAMYWYRQDPGQGLRLIYYSQIVNDFQKGDIAEGYSVSREKKESFPLTVTSAQKNPTAFYLCASSIVAGGTEAFFGQGTRLTVV.

In this sample, this clone turned up a few times. The chain recombines TRBV7-9 with TRBJ2-4, with 7 bases lining up with TRBD1. CDR1 SEHNR and CDR2 FQNEAQ come from the germline V gene (reference sequence). The CDR3 is made up of 14 amino acids. Trimming took 1 base from V and 8 from J; bases not matched to a gene: 5. The DNA for the CDR3 is TGTGCCAGCAGCTTAGGACAGGGAGCAGACATTCAGTACTTC. Amino acid sequence: CASSLGQGADIQYF.

This clone showed up just a few times. The rearrangement joins TRBV29-1 to TRBJ2-7; maybe TRBD2 (5 bases). The V end was cut by 3 bases, the J end by 2 bases, with 8 bases between. This CDR3 is 12 amino acids long. The germline CDR1 and CDR2 sequences are SQVTM and ANQGSEA. DNA of the CDR3: TGCAGCGTTGATGAGGGCGCCTACGAGCAGTACTTC. Protein sequence: CSVDEGAYEQYF.

This clone was seen a handful of times. Other DNA sequences of this sample code for an identical CDR3. The chain couples TRBV28 to TRBJ1-2, with 10 bases aligning to TRBD1. Germline V gene lookup returns CDR1 MDHEN and CDR2 SYDVKM. The CDR3 is made up of 16 amino acids. V was clipped by 3 bases and J by 2 bases; unmatched bases: 6. The CDR3 DNA reads as TGTGCCAGCAGTTTCCCCGGACAGGGGGGGAACTATGGCTACACCTTC. Its translation is CASSFPGQGGNYGYTF.

The J gene is TRBJ1-1, the V gene TRBV28; tentative D call: TRBD1 (6 bases). Trimming pared 1 base from V and 7 bases from J, leaving 10 bases between. The V gene's germline CDR1 is MDHEN and CDR2 SYDVKM. The CDR3 extends over 13 amino acids. The CDR3 loop is CASSLSGRGEAFF. The CDR3, as DNA: TGTGCCAGCAGTTTATCCGGCAGGGGTGAAGCTTTCTTT.

The chain recombines TRBV10-1 with TRBJ2-5; weak D call: TRBD2 (5 bases). Trimming pared 2 bases from V and 5 bases from J, leaving 9 bases between. This CDR3 spans 13 amino acids. Germline CDR1 reads WNHNN; CDR2 reads SYGVQD (reference sequence). CDR3 DNA sequence: TGCGCCAGCAGTGAGGCTTTAGCGGAGACCCAGTACTTC. As protein: CASSEALAETQYF.

The rearrangement uses TRBV11-3 and TRBJ2-1; TRBD1 agrees at 11 bases. Germline values: CDR1 SGHNT, CDR2 YENEEA. Losses at the gene ends were 3 bases for V and 8 bases for J; bases not matched to a gene: 9. The CDR3 contains 16 residues. CDR3 amino acids: CASSFRTGGGLDEQFF. The CDR3 DNA is TGTGCCAGCAGCTTCAGGACAGGGGGCGGATTGGATGAGCAGTTCTTC.

This clone was observed a handful of times. This CDR3 is CASSPGTEASRLFF. CDR3 coding DNA: TGCGCCAGCAGCCCCGGGACAGAGGCCTCTCGGCTGTTTTTT. This chain joins TRBV5-1 and TRBJ1-4; 7 bases agree with TRBD1. CDR1 and CDR2 from the germline V gene are SGHRS and YFSETQ. J gave up 14 bases and V 4 bases, and 14 bases lay outside the gene matches. The CDR3 length is 14 residues.

The chain couples TRBV5-1 to TRBJ1-5; the match to TRBD1 covers 7 bases. J was trimmed by 9 bases and V by 4 bases; bases with no gene match: 13. Germline V gene sequence: CDR1 SGHRS, CDR2 YFSETQ. The CDR3 loop spans 15 amino acids. This chain's CDR3 is CASSPTQGVLLPQHF. The CDR3 DNA reads as TGCGCCAGCAGCCCTACTCAGGGGGTTTTGTTGCCCCAGCATTTT.

This chain joins TRBV21-1 and TRBJ2-3; the DNA was not used to check the table's D call, TRBD1. TRBV21-1 is a pseudogene locus. The CDR3 runs to 14 residues. The CDR3 nucleotides are TGTGCCAGCAGCAAGGGACAGGACACAGATACGCAGTATTTT. As protein: CASSKGQDTDTQYF.

This clone came up a few times. The chain employs TRBV4-2 and TRBJ2-7, with 10 nucleotides matching TRBD2. The length of the CDR3 is 14 residues. The trim removed 5 bases at V and 4 bases at J, leaving 5 bases unmatched. Per germline, CDR1 LGHNA and CDR2 YNFKEQ. The CDR3 sequence: CASSAGLAPYEQYF. CDR3 DNA: TGTGCCAGCAGCGCGGGACTAGCGCCGTACGAGCAGTACTTC.

The chain employs TRBV11-2 and TRBJ2-1; the match to TRBD2 covers 8 bases. Unmatched junction bases numbered 2, after V lost 1 base and J lost 6 bases. The germline CDR1 and CDR2 sequences are SGHAT and FQNNGV. This CDR3 comprises 14 residues. This CDR3 reads CASSLGAGANEQFF. The CDR3 region has the DNA TGTGCCAGCAGCTTAGGAGCGGGGGCCAATGAGCAGTTCTTC.

The V call is TRBV5-1, the J call TRBJ1-1; unclear D gene. Germline V gene sequence: CDR1 SGHRS, CDR2 YFSETQ. This CDR3 is built from 13 residues. V shed 0 bases and J shed 3 bases, with 6 bases lying between them. CDR3 nucleotide sequence: TGCGCCAGCAGCTTGGGACAAGACACTGAAGCTTTCTTT. As protein: CASSLGQDTEAFF.

This clone occurred once. This chain uses TRBV28 with TRBJ2-7; TRBD2 matches at 9 bases. Germline trimming cut 6 bases from V and 3 bases from J; bases unmatched to any gene: 6. This CDR3 region has 14 residues. In germline, CDR1 is MDHEN, CDR2 SYDVKM. The CDR3 DNA reads as TGTGCCAGCAGACCGACTAGCGGAGACTACGAGCAGTACTTC. Amino acid sequence: CASRPTSGDYEQYF.

The chain combines TRBV2 with TRBJ1-1; maybe TRBD1 (5 bases). Deletions cut 6 bases from V and 4 bases from J, with 12 bases between. This CDR3 region has 13 residues. Germline V gives CDR1 SNHLY, CDR2 FYNNEI. CDR3 coding DNA: TGTGCCAGCAGACTTGACAGTAGCACTGAAGCTTTCTTT. Its protein product is CASRLDSSTEAFF.

The chain employs TRBV5-1 and TRBJ2-3; D is perhaps TRBD2 (6 bases). The germline V gene has CDR1 SGHRS and CDR2 YFSETQ. This CDR3 has 13 amino acids. V dropped 4 bases and J dropped 5 bases, with 11 bases sitting between them. The CDR3 nucleotides are TGCGCCAGCAGCGCGGACTATGGAGATACGCAGTATTTT. Amino acid sequence: CASSADYGDTQYF. Variable domain in full (rest from reference TRBV5-1 and TRBJ2-3): KAGVTQTPRYLIKTRGQQVTLSCSPISGHRSVSWYQQTPGQGLQFLFEYFSETQRNKGNFPGRFSGRQFSNSRSEMNVSTLELGDSALYLCASSADYGDTQYFGPGTRLTVL.

For this clone: At one end, the junction sequence differs from germline, possibly due to a read error. This sequence joins TRBV29-1 and TRBJ2-7, with a tentative D call TRBD1 (5 bases). The CDR3 loop spans 12 amino acids. CDR1 is SQVTM, CDR2 ANQGSEA, per germline. Here the CDR3 DNA reads TGCAGCGTGGAAGGGGCCTCCTACGAGCAGTACTTC. It specifies CSVEGASYEQYF.

The V gene is TRBV7-2, the J gene TRBJ2-1; D gene ambiguous. The CDR3 runs to 13 residues. Deletions cut 4 bases from V and 7 bases from J, with 11 bases between. Per the germline V gene, CDR1 is SGHTA and CDR2 is FQGNSA. The CDR3 DNA is TGTGCCAGCAGCTCCCGCAATGGAAATGAGCAGTTCTTC. Translation: CASSSRNGNEQFF.

The rearrangement uses TRBV2 and TRBJ2-2; TRBD2 aligns across 12 bases. Germline CDR1 and CDR2: SNHLY and FYNNEI. This CDR3 contains 15 residues. The V segment lost 4 bases and the J segment 5 bases; nucleotides outside the gene matches: 2. Here the CDR3 DNA reads TGTGCCAGCAGTGGACTAGCGGGAGATACCGGGGAGCTGTTTTTT. This sequence encodes CASSGLAGDTGELFF.

The chain uses TRBV7-9 and TRBJ2-7; 10 nucleotides line up with TRBD1. The V gene's germline CDR1 is SEHNR and CDR2 FQNEAQ (reference sequence). The CDR3 is 13 amino acids. V shed 5 bases and J 5 bases; nucleotides not matched to a gene: 3. The CDR3 nucleotides read TGTGCCAGCAGCCGGGACAGGGGCCACGAGCAGTACTTC. Encoded protein: CASSRDRGHEQYF.

This clone was seen only once. This chain links TRBV19 with TRBJ1-1; possible D gene TRBD1, 5 bases. CDR3 length equals 15 residues. Germline V gene sequence: CDR1 LNHDA, CDR2 SQIVND (reference sequence). V was pared by 6 bases and J by 6 bases, with 20 bases between. This chain's CDR3 is CASRGLGAFRAEAFF. In DNA form, the CDR3 reads TGTGCCAGTAGGGGACTCGGGGCGTTTAGGGCTGAAGCTTTCTTT.

In nucleotides, the CDR3 is TGTGCCAGCAGCTCCCCCACAGGCGGGGAGCTGTTTTTT. It encodes CASSSPTGGELFF. This chain links TRBV7-9 with TRBJ2-2, with D perhaps matching TRBD1 (5 bases). Germline CDR1 reads SEHNR; CDR2 reads FQNEAQ (reference sequence). With 4 bases removed from V and 7 bases from J, the gap between germline ends came to 10 bases. This CDR3 is built from 13 residues. Using reference TRBV7-9 and TRBJ2-2 for the parts outside the CDR3, the full variable domain is DTGVSQNPRHKITKRGQNVTFRCDPISEHNRLYWYRQTLGQGPEFLTYFQNEAQLEKSRLLSDRFSAERPKGSFSTLEIQRTEQGDSAMYLCASSSPTGGELFFGEGSRLTVL.

This chain links TRBV11-2 with TRBJ2-7; 8 nucleotides align to TRBD2. With 2 bases clipped from V and 5 bases from J, the junction kept 8 bases outside the gene matches. This CDR3 region has 15 residues. Germline V gene lookup returns CDR1 SGHAT and CDR2 FQNNGV. As DNA, the CDR3 is TGTGCCAGCAGCTTACGGCCTGTAGCGGGAAACGAGCAGTACTTC. The encoded protein is CASSLRPVAGNEQYF.

Relative to its sample, this clone is medium-sized (0.01 to 0.1%). This chain connects TRBV11-2 to TRBJ1-2; no reliable D call. V was cut by 5 bases and J by 8 bases, with 15 bases left in between. Germline lookup yields CDR1 SGHAT and CDR2 FQNNGV. CDR3 size: 13 residues. CDR3: CASSHSGEDGYTF. Here the CDR3 DNA reads TGTGCCAGCAGCCATTCCGGGGAAGACGGCTACACCTTC.

This chain connects TRBV11-1 to TRBJ1-5, with no clear D. V was shortened by 4 bases and J by 5 bases, with 12 bases between the two germline ends. This CDR3 is 14 amino acids long. Looked up from germline, CDR1 is SGHAT and CDR2 is FQDESV (reference sequence). This CDR3 is CASSSTREDQPQHF. The CDR3 DNA sequence: TGTGCCAGCAGCTCCACTAGGGAAGATCAGCCCCAGCATTTT.